Given below is one T cell receptor (beta chain) in context. Its antigen is still unknown. TCRdb fed the 5' RACE reads into MiXCR, producing one record per CDR3 protein. In the table there are some 310,000 distinct CDR3 sequences, about 20% of which are singletons. The entry originates in a study of T-cell memory formation after mild COVID-19. Study as a whole: Most TCR clusters belonged to a single donor.

J was trimmed by 4 bases and V by 1 base; bases with no gene match: 9. The CDR3 runs to 17 residues. Looked up from germline, CDR1 is LNHDA and CDR2 is SQIVND (reference sequence). Findings and caveats of the study: Contracting clones localized mainly to CM and EM when CD4+ and mainly to EMRA when CD8+. That cross-reactive memory joined was suggested by some responding clones appearing in pre-infection memory.

The chain is built from TRBV19 and TRBJ1-1; the match to TRBD1 covers 10 bases. The sequence derives from a man between 18 and 35 years old who had mild COVID-19 (a few samples of this study predate the infection). Cell type and time point are not known. Sequencing was done on a sample of PBMCs or a T cell subset sorted from them (not recorded which). CDR3 region: CASSIVPGQGSSTEAFF. CDR3 bases: TGTGCCAGTAGTATAGTTCCGGGACAGGGGAGTAGCACTGAAGCTTTCTTT.